This T cell receptor (beta chain) was obtained from a study of T cells in Graves' hyperthyroidism and ophthalmopathy. V lost 1 base, J lost 6 bases, and 4 bases stayed unmatched. The CDR3 loop spans 14 amino acids. CDR1 is LGHDT and CDR2 is YNNKEL in the germline V gene (reference sequence). The TCR beta CDR3 regions underwent amplification using RNA transcripts as the source. During a first-round RT-PCR of the TCR CDR3, the HTBI primer set was used. Each CDR3 protein gets one entry after TCRdb re-called the multiplex PCR reads with MiXCR. The table lists some 320,000 distinct CDR3 sequences, approximately 13% of them singletons, with approximately 35% in the top ten.

The sequencing input was blood. The V and J genes are TRBV3-1 and TRBJ2-7; 9 bases agree with TRBD1. This TCR came from a middle-aged woman with Graves' ophthalmopathy. The CDR3 nucleotides are TGTGCCAGCAGCCAAGTTACAGGGGGCTCCGAGCAGTACTTC. Its translation: CASSQVTGGSEQYF.